Here is one T cell receptor beta chain with its context. V dropped 3 bases and J dropped 3 bases, with 12 bases sitting between them. Germline V CDR1 and CDR2: MNHEY, SMNVEV (reference sequence). The CDR3 has 14 residues. The entry originates in a study of blood T cell repertoires in COVID-19. The repertoire was sequenced with immunoSEQ multiplex PCR; TCRdb's copy has only in-frame clones and lacks some. The sample contains 300,000 or so clones, about 82% of which appear only once. The receptor was derived from a woman between 45 and 60 years old with acute or convalescent COVID-19. The sample consisted of peripheral blood. This sequence joins TRBV27 and TRBJ2-7; D is perhaps TRBD1 (6 bases). The CDR3 DNA reads as TGTGCCAGCAGTTTCCTCGGGACAAACTACGAGCAGTACTTC. Its protein is CASSFLGTNYEQYF.